What follows are 17 T cell receptor beta chains derived from one specimen sequenced in a study of cytomegalovirus exposure and HLA in healthy donors. The PCR ran on 60 Vbeta and 13 Jbeta primers. Clones were read by immunoSEQ multiplex PCR, and TCRdb kept only the in-frame ones, dropping some. This repertoire shows 160,000 or so clones, 75% to 80% found once; its top ten account for less than 8%. The sample comprised PBMCs. These receptors were obtained from a man in his forties in good health and CMV-seropositive.

V is TRBV5-1 and J is TRBJ1-4; no definite D call. Trimming pared 0 bases from V and 10 bases from J, leaving 19 bases between. In germline, CDR1 is SGHRS, CDR2 YFSETQ. CDR3 length: 16 amino acids. The CDR3 loop is CASSLGVSLSEGKLFF. Here the CDR3 DNA reads TGCGCCAGCAGCTTGGGCGTCAGCCTCTCCGAGGGAAAACTGTTTTTT.

V and J are TRBV19 and TRBJ2-3; perhaps TRBD2 as D (6 bases). The CDR3 has 14 amino acids. The germline V gene has CDR1 LNHDA and CDR2 SQIVND (reference sequence). V lost 8 bases, J lost 0 bases, and 12 bases lay in between. DNA of the CDR3: TGTGCCAGTTCCCTTGGAGGGAGCACAGATACGCAGTATTTT. It yields the protein CASSLGGSTDTQYF.

This chain joins TRBV7-2 and TRBJ2-7, with 8 bases aligning to TRBD2. V gave up 4 bases and J gave up 3 bases; unmatched junction bases: 8. Germline CDR1 is SGHTA and CDR2 is FQGNSA. This CDR3 comprises 15 residues. CDR3 bases: TGTGCCAGCAGCTCATTCAGCGGGAGTGTCTACGAGCAGTACTTC. Translation gives CASSSFSGSVYEQYF.

The rearrangement uses TRBV19 and TRBJ1-4; D may be TRBD1 (5 bases). The CDR3 is 16 residues long. Germline CDR1 is LNHDA and CDR2 is SQIVND (reference sequence). Trimming left V 4 bases short and J 0 bases short, with 12 bases between. The CDR3 coding sequence is TGTGCCAGTAGTAGAGCCGGGGGGGCAACTAATGAAAAACTGTTTTTT. Its translation: CASSRAGGATNEKLFF.

The rearrangement joins TRBV10-3 to TRBJ2-7; TRBD2 is a possible D gene (5 bases). There are 13 residues in the CDR3. With 3 bases removed from V and 4 bases from J, the gap between germline ends came to 10 bases. In germline, CDR1 is ENHRY, CDR2 SYGVKD. The CDR3 nucleotides read TGTGCCATCAGTGAAGGACTCCCATACGAGCAGTACTTC. Its protein product is CAISEGLPYEQYF.

The rearrangement links TRBV25-1 to TRBJ2-5, with 12 nucleotides matching TRBD2. This CDR3 is 15 amino acids long. Trimming took 3 bases from V and 3 from J; bases not matched to a gene: 2. Germline V gives CDR1 MGHDK, CDR2 SYGVNS. CDR3 in amino acids: CASSDRTSGEETQYF. CDR3 sequence (DNA): TGTGCCAGCAGTGACCGGACTAGCGGGGAAGAGACCCAGTACTTC.

The chain has TRBV7-9 and TRBJ2-3; D unclear. This CDR3 has 14 amino acids. Germline V gene sequence: CDR1 SEHNR, CDR2 FQNEAQ (reference sequence). The germline V and J ends were trimmed by 0 bases and 2 bases, with 6 bases remaining between them. CDR3: CASSLAGLTDTQYF. In nucleotides, the CDR3 is TGTGCCAGCAGCTTAGCGGGCCTCACAGATACGCAGTATTTT.

The chain uses TRBV5-1 and TRBJ2-7; 10 bases align to TRBD1. CDR3 length equals 15 residues. Germline V gene lookup returns CDR1 SGHRS and CDR2 YFSETQ. The V gene end was trimmed by 4 bases and the J gene end by 3 bases; junction bases not matched to a gene: 7. The CDR3 loop is CASSGGQGGLYEQYF. The CDR3 bases are TGCGCCAGCAGCGGAGGACAGGGGGGCCTCTACGAGCAGTACTTC. Full variable domain (rest looked up from reference TRBV5-1 and TRBJ2-7): KAGVTQTPRYLIKTRGQQVTLSCSPISGHRSVSWYQQTPGQGLQFLFEYFSETQRNKGNFPGRFSGRQFSNSRSEMNVSTLELGDSALYLCASSGGQGGLYEQYFGPGTRLTVT.

CDR3 residues: CASSQDVTGDYGYTF. Written as DNA, the CDR3 is TGCGCCAGCAGCCAGGACGTGACAGGGGACTATGGCTACACCTTC. The V and J genes are TRBV4-1 and TRBJ1-2, with 8 bases fitting TRBD1. Germline V gives CDR1 MGHRA, CDR2 YSYEKL. With 3 bases clipped from V and 3 bases from J, the junction kept 6 bases outside the gene matches. This CDR3 region has 15 residues.

This clone appeared a single time. V usage is TRBV28 and J usage is TRBJ2-7, with TRBD2 matching 7 bases. With V trimmed by 6 bases and J by 3 bases, 11 bases remained unmatched. This CDR3 has 15 residues. In germline, CDR1 is MDHEN, CDR2 SYDVKM. CDR3 in amino acids: CASSRSGTNHYEQYF. DNA of the CDR3: TGTGCCAGCAGCCGCTCCGGGACTAATCACTACGAGCAGTACTTC.

This chain connects TRBV15 to TRBJ2-6; D is unclear. Germline V gene sequence: CDR1 LNHNV, CDR2 YYDKDF (reference sequence). This CDR3 is 16 amino acids long. The ends were cut back, 7 bases at V and 3 bases at J, with 16 bases in the middle. CDR3 protein: CATTKRSGRGANVLTF. The DNA for the CDR3 is TGTGCCACCACCAAGAGGTCGGGTCGTGGGGCCAACGTCCTGACTTTC.

This chain links TRBV5-5 with TRBJ2-1, with D perhaps matching TRBD2 (5 bases). CDR3 length: 13 residues. Germline V gene data show CDR1 as SGHKS and CDR2 as YYEKEE (reference sequence). Trimming shortened V by 0 bases and J by 6 bases, and 7 bases separated the two germline ends. Here the CDR3 DNA reads TGTGCCAGCAGCTTGGTCGCGGGCAATGAGCAGTTCTTC. Translated: CASSLVAGNEQFF. The complete variable domain, with remaining parts taken from reference TRBV5-5 and TRBJ2-1, reads DAGVTQSPTHLIKTRGQQVTLRCSPISGHKSVSWYQQVLGQGPQFIFQYYEKEERGRGNFPDRFSARQFPNYSSELNVNALLLGDSALYLCASSLVAGNEQFFGPGTRLTVL.

This clone showed up just once. A junction end diverges from the germline sequence, so it may reflect a read error. The rearrangement joins TRBV29-1 to TRBJ2-4; D possibly corresponds to TRBD2 (5 bases). From germline, CDR1 is SQVTM and CDR2 ANQGSEA. The CDR3 consists of 13 residues. CDR3 sequence: CSVESLAKNSQYF. In DNA form, the CDR3 reads TGCAGCGTTGAATCCCTAGCCAAAAACAGTCAGTACTTC.

This rearrangement joins TRBV5-4 to TRBJ2-3; 9 positions agree with TRBD2. The CDR3 sequence is 17 residues long. Germline CDR1 reads SGHNT; CDR2 reads YYREEE (reference sequence). The V segment lost 3 bases and the J segment 4 bases; nucleotides outside the gene matches: 12. The CDR3 DNA reads TGTGCCAGCAGCTCCGGGACTAGCCAGGGGGGTGCAGATACGCAGTATTTT. Its translation: CASSSGTSQGGADTQYF.

In its sample, this clone was seen a few times. V and J are TRBV27 and TRBJ1-5, with 10 bases lining up with TRBD1. The CDR3 is made up of 18 amino acids. Germline lookup yields CDR1 MNHEY and CDR2 SMNVEV (reference sequence). V dropped 0 bases and J dropped 2; count of bases not matched to a gene: 7. CDR3 nucleotide sequence: TGTGCCAGCAGTTTATCACTAGCCGGGACAGGGGGCAATCAGCCCCAGCATTTT. It is translated as CASSLSLAGTGGNQPQHF.

CDR3: CASSYSGSLGEQFF. Here the CDR3 DNA reads TGTGCCAGCAGTTATAGCGGGAGTCTAGGAGAGCAGTTCTTC. The chain employs TRBV6-5 and TRBJ2-1, with 9 positions matching TRBD2. This CDR3 comprises 14 residues. Per germline, CDR1 MNHEY and CDR2 SVGAGI. Trimming cost V 3 bases and J 10 bases; bases outside gene matches: 7.

The rearrangement uses TRBV5-4 and TRBJ2-2, with D tentatively TRBD2 (5 bases). The CDR3 has 16 residues. CDR1 and CDR2 from the germline V gene are SGHNT and YYREEE (reference sequence). Deletions cut 1 base from V and 5 bases from J, with 15 bases between. The CDR3, as DNA: TGTGCCAGCAGCTTGTGGGTAGGGCGCGGGACCGGGGAGCTGTTTTTT. As protein: CASSLWVGRGTGELFF.